In this sample, the clone carrying this T cell receptor beta chain turned up many times. Its antigen remains unidentified. The source of the sample is a study of T cells in Graves' hyperthyroidism and ophthalmopathy. Patients with uncontrolled infections, other autoimmune diseases, pregnancy or lactation were excluded. The germline gives CDR1 SNHLY, CDR2 FYNNEI. The CDR3 has 14 residues. V was shortened by 6 bases and J by 6 bases, with 15 bases between the two germline ends. Findings and limits, study-wide: Most clonotypes that expanded in the thyroid above 0.001 also showed up in blood.

RNA transcripts served as the template for amplifying TCR beta CDR3 regions. The primer set for the first-round RT-PCR of the TCR CDR3 was HTBI. MiXCR, run by TCRdb on the multiplex PCR reads, gives a single entry per CDR3 protein. The data hold fewer than 450,000 distinct CDR3 sequences, with about a sixth observed a single time. The TCR sequence derives from a woman under 40 with Graves' hyperthyroidism that later progressed to Graves' ophthalmopathy. This chain links TRBV2 with TRBJ1-5; tentatively, D is TRBD1 (5 bases). Sequencing used blood. The CDR3 DNA is TGTGCCAGCAGGGCCGACAGAGTTGGTCAGCCCCAGCATTTT. It encodes CASRADRVGQPQHF.